These 29 T cell receptor beta chains originate from one sample sequenced in a study of regulatory T cells in long-lasting Graves disease (dated by TCRdb to the early 2020s). The method behind the library was multiplex PCR. The sequencer listed for this sample is Illumina HiSeq 4000. TCR beta libraries were built with iRepertoire HTBI primers and Arm-PCR amplification of CDR3 regions. The public reads were run again by TCRdb, first through fastp at Q25 and then through MiXCR, and only productive beta chains were kept. Merged by CDR3 protein, the rows form single entries marked with the most common genes and DNA. The sample table shows about 530,000 distinct CDR3 sequences, and roughly 16% are seen once. The ten biggest clones cover approximately 25% of the sample. Sample time point, as interpreted from the label and publication: newly diagnosed GD, antithyroid drugs for less than 3 months. For both TCR sequencing and RNA sequencing, RNA was extracted from PBMCs using TRIzol.

These records were also assigned to another study, of T cells in Graves' hyperthyroidism and ophthalmopathy.

The source material was peripheral blood mononuclear cells (PBMCs), sampled at new diagnosis, from a patient treated with antithyroid drugs. The receptors shown here come from a middle-aged woman with Graves disease. Donor details come from another sample of the same person, matched by shared clones.

The J gene is TRBJ2-4, the V gene TRBV27, with D tentatively TRBD2 (7 bases). The CDR3 loop spans 15 amino acids. The ends were cut back, 8 bases at V and 0 bases at J, with 14 bases in the middle. Germline CDR1 MNHEY, CDR2 SMNVEV (reference sequence). CDR3 loop: CASEGGHLAKNIQYF. CDR3 sequence (DNA): TGTGCCAGCGAGGGGGGGCACTTAGCCAAAAACATTCAGTACTTC.

This clonotype was found a few times. This may arise from a read error, as a much more abundant clone is one base away. Lacking the conserved final phenylalanine or tryptophan, this CDR3 likely reflects a read error. The rearrangement links TRBV12-3 or TRBV12-4 to TRBJ2-5; D call uncertain. The CDR3 runs 15 residues. Trimming removed 8 bases at V and 1 base at J, with 17 bases between. CDR3 region: CASAQLARLQETQYY. The CDR3 bases are TGTGCCAGCGCCCAGTTGGCCCGACTCCAAGAGACCCAGTACTAC.

This clonotype was counted a few times. The V gene is TRBV7-2, the J gene TRBJ2-3; the D is unclear. V lost 5 bases, J lost 2 bases, and 5 bases lay in between. The germline gives CDR1 SGHTA, CDR2 FQGNSA. This CDR3 has 12 amino acids. CDR3 nucleotides: TGTGCCAGCAGCATGGACACAGATACGCAGTATTTT. Translating gives CASSMDTDTQYF. The whole variable domain, remainder taken from reference TRBV7-2 and TRBJ2-3, is GAGVSQSPSNKVTEKGKDVELRCDPISGHTALYWYRQSLGQGLEFLIYFQGNSAPDKSGLPSDRFSAERTGGSVSTLTIQRTQQEDSAVYLCASSMDTDTQYFGPGTRLTVL.

A few counts support this clonotype. V gene TRBV2 combines with J gene TRBJ1-4; D not certain. V was shortened by 3 bases and J by 0 bases, with 5 bases between the two germline ends. Per germline, CDR1 SNHLY and CDR2 FYNNEI. This CDR3 has 14 amino acids. The CDR3 DNA is TGTGCCAGCAGTGACTGGACAACTAATGAAAAACTGTTTTTT. Amino acids: CASSDWTTNEKLFF.

This clonotype was detected ten times or more. J is TRBJ2-2 and V is TRBV5-1, with a tentative D call TRBD1 (6 bases). Germline V gives CDR1 SGHRS, CDR2 YFSETQ. The CDR3 extends over 11 amino acids. Trimming stripped 4 bases from V and 9 bases from J, with 7 bases between. The chain's CDR3 is CASSGDRELFF. Written as DNA, the CDR3 is TGCGCCAGCAGCGGGGACAGGGAGCTGTTTTTT.

This clonotype was seen more than once but under ten times. In DNA, the CDR3 is TGTGCCAGTAGTATCGCGGAGCACGGGGAGCTGTTTTTT. It translates to CASSIAEHGELFF. This sequence joins TRBV19 and TRBJ2-2; D ambiguous. The CDR3 sequence is 13 residues long. In germline, CDR1 is LNHDA, CDR2 SQIVND (reference sequence). The V and J ends lost 3 bases and 7 bases respectively, with 9 bases between them.

There are many counts of this clonotype. CDR3 sequence reads: CASTSAGRPNYGYTF. In DNA form, the CDR3 reads TGTGCCAGCACTTCAGCGGGCAGACCTAACTATGGCTACACCTTC. The chain combines TRBV6-2 or TRBV6-3 with TRBJ1-2; D remains unclear. The V gene's germline CDR1 is MNHEY and CDR2 SVGEGT. V lost 7 bases, J lost 0 bases, and 15 bases lay in between. This CDR3 contains 15 residues.

V is TRBV6-4 and J is TRBJ1-2, with D possibly matching TRBD1 (5 bases). The V gene lost 0 bases and the J gene lost 8 bases, with 10 bases spanning the gap. Germline V gene sequence: CDR1 MRHNA, CDR2 SNTAGT. This CDR3 comprises 13 residues. This CDR3 reads CASSDSQGVGYTF. The CDR3, as DNA: TGTGCCAGCAGTGACTCGCAGGGAGTAGGCTACACCTTC.

This clonotype was observed a handful of times. At one end, the junction sequence differs from germline, possibly due to a read error. The DNA for the CDR3 is TGTGCCGGCAGCCCCACCGACAGGGAAGGTTCACCCCTCCACTTT. Protein: CAGSPTDREGSPLHF. The chain couples TRBV3-1 to TRBJ1-6; 7 nucleotides line up with TRBD1. Per germline, CDR1 LGHDT and CDR2 YNNKEL (reference sequence). This CDR3 has 15 residues.

Concerning this clonotype itself: It may be a read error: a sequence one base away is much more abundant. This chain joins TRBV20-1 and TRBJ2-1, with 9 positions matching TRBD2. The J call is uncertain, as TRBJ2-7 better fits the DNA end. CDR3 length: 14 residues. Germline lookup yields CDR1 DFQATT and CDR2 SNEGSKA (reference sequence). The CDR3 DNA is TGCAGTGCTATCGATTTGCGGGGGGGCGATGAGCAGTACTTC. This encodes CSAIDLRGGDEQYF.

The chain has TRBV19 and TRBJ1-2; weak D call: TRBD1 (6 bases). The ends were cut back, 0 bases at V and 2 bases at J, with 10 bases in the middle. The CDR3 is 15 residues long. In germline, CDR1 is LNHDA, CDR2 SQIVND (reference sequence). CDR3 loop: CASSIETGLNYGYTF. Written as DNA, the CDR3 is TGTGCCAGTAGTATAGAAACAGGGCTGAACTATGGCTACACCTTC.

This clonotype was counted between two and nine times. J is TRBJ2-7 and V is TRBV7-2, with D possibly matching TRBD1 (5 bases). This CDR3 is 20 amino acids long. Germline V lookup: CDR1 SGHTA, CDR2 FQGNSA. Trimming stripped 5 bases from V and 3 bases from J, with 32 bases between. Here the CDR3 reads CASSPSLQIPGINNYYEQYF. CDR3 coding DNA: TGTGCCAGCAGCCCCTCGCTTCAAATCCCAGGGATCAATAACTACTACGAGCAGTACTTC. The complete variable domain, with remaining parts taken from reference TRBV7-2 and TRBJ2-7, reads GAGVSQSPSNKVTEKGKDVELRCDPISGHTALYWYRQSLGQGLEFLIYFQGNSAPDKSGLPSDRFSAERTGGSVSTLTIQRTQQEDSAVYLCASSPSLQIPGINNYYEQYFGPGTRLTVT.

In its sample, this clonotype was seen many times. V and J are TRBV5-1 and TRBJ2-7; the D gene could be TRBD1 or TRBD2 (5 bases each). Germline CDR1 reads SGHRS; CDR2 reads YFSETQ. The CDR3 is made up of 15 amino acids. V lost 2 bases, J lost 2 bases, and 14 bases lay in between. Here the CDR3 reads CASSLGRDGPYEQYF. The CDR3, as DNA: TGCGCCAGCAGCTTAGGCCGGGACGGCCCCTACGAGCAGTACTTC.

This clonotype was seen repeatedly, ten times or more. The V call is TRBV3-1, the J call TRBJ1-6; D not resolved. This CDR3 spans 16 amino acids. V gave up 1 base and J gave up 6 bases, with 13 bases separating them. The germline V gene encodes CDR1 LGHDT and CDR2 YNNKEL (reference sequence). CDR3 region: CASSQGVSGPNSPLHF. The CDR3, as DNA: TGTGCCAGCAGCCAAGGTGTGAGCGGCCCTAATTCACCCCTCCACTTT.

This clonotype was picked up a small number of times. The chain is built from TRBV20-1 and TRBJ2-7, with D tentatively TRBD1 (6 bases). Germline V gene data show CDR1 as DFQATT and CDR2 as SNEGSKA (reference sequence). Trimming took off 6 bases at V and 3 bases at J, with 24 bases between the two ends. This CDR3 is 16 amino acids long. This CDR3 reads CSAIGASGTTYYEQYF. CDR3 bases: TGCAGTGCCATTGGGGCATCCGGGACAACCTACTACGAGCAGTACTTC.

This clonotype was counted at least ten times. The chain has TRBV12-3 or TRBV12-4 and TRBJ2-1; 9 bases are shared with TRBD2. The CDR3 has 12 residues. J gave up 9 bases and V 7 bases, and 4 bases lay outside the gene matches. Here the CDR3 DNA reads TGTGCCAGCACTGGCGGGGGGGGTGAGCAGTTCTTC. Translated: CASTGGGGEQFF.

This clonotype has only a few counts. The chain is built from TRBV3-1 and TRBJ2-6; D is ambiguous. The CDR3 has 13 residues. CDR1 is LGHDT and CDR2 is YNNKEL in the germline V gene (reference sequence). V gave up 2 bases and J gave up 4 bases, with 3 bases separating them. CDR3 coding DNA: TGTGCCAGCAGCCAAACCGGGGCCAACGTCCTGACTTTC. Protein: CASSQTGANVLTF.

The chain recombines TRBV2 with TRBJ2-3; the match to TRBD2 covers 14 bases. Germline assignment: CDR1 SNHLY and CDR2 FYNNEI. V shed 8 bases, J shed 6 bases, and the junction held 16 bases outside the gene matches. The CDR3 sequence is 18 residues long. The chain's CDR3 is CASALFPGTSGGSDTQYF. DNA of the CDR3: TGTGCCAGCGCCCTCTTTCCCGGGACTAGCGGGGGTTCCGATACGCAGTATTTT.

This rearrangement joins TRBV20-1 to TRBJ2-3; no definite D call. This CDR3 spans 12 amino acids. Trimming removed 5 bases from V and 4 bases from J, with 10 bases in between. Germline V gives CDR1 DFQATT, CDR2 SNEGSKA (reference sequence). CDR3 in amino acids: CSAPHLSDTQYF. The CDR3 DNA is TGCAGTGCTCCCCATTTGTCAGATACGCAGTATTTT.

The chain recombines TRBV12-3 or TRBV12-4 with TRBJ2-3; TRBD2 might be the D (7 bases). V was cut by 3 bases and J by 5 bases, with 12 bases left in between. The CDR3 extends over 14 amino acids. The CDR3 nucleotides are TGTGCCAGCAGTTTTGGGGGGGGGCAAGATACGCAGTATTTT. It yields the protein CASSFGGGQDTQYF.

This chain links TRBV7-2 with TRBJ1-3, with D unclear. The germline gives CDR1 SGHTA, CDR2 FQGNSA. With 5 bases removed from V and 4 bases from J, the gap between germline ends came to 15 bases. The CDR3 length is 15 residues. This CDR3 reads CASSPFQALGNTIYF. DNA for the CDR3: TGTGCCAGCAGCCCATTCCAGGCCTTGGGAAACACCATATATTTT.

This clonotype was counted ten times or more. In nucleotides, the CDR3 is TGCGCCAGCAGCCAAGCCCCCCAGGAGACCAATCAGCCCCAGCATTTT. This translates into CASSQAPQETNQPQHF. The chain employs TRBV4-1 and TRBJ1-5, with D hard to call. The CDR3 consists of 16 residues. Per germline, CDR1 MGHRA and CDR2 YSYEKL. The V end was cut by 1 base, the J end by 3 bases, with 13 bases between.

A remark on this clonotype: A much larger clone differs by one base, so this may be a read error. This chain uses TRBV10-3 with TRBJ1-1, with unresolved D. The germline V gene has CDR1 ENHRY and CDR2 SYGVKD. The CDR3 consists of 14 residues. CDR3 nucleotide sequence: TGTGACATCAGTGATGGGAGCACGAACACTGAAGCTTTCTTT. The encoded protein is CDISDGSTNTEAFF.

Turning to this clonotype: One base away lies a much larger clone, so this may be a sequencing read error. This sequence joins TRBV27 and TRBJ2-7; D tentatively fits TRBD1 or TRBD2 (6 bases each). Per germline, CDR1 MNHEY and CDR2 SMNVEV (reference sequence). V was trimmed by 4 bases and J by 4 bases, leaving 20 bases between them. This CDR3 has 16 residues. The DNA for the CDR3 is TGTGCCAGCAGTTCCCTTGGCCGGGGGCATCGATACGAGCAGTACTTC. Translation: CASSSLGRGHRYEQYF.

This clonotype was detected ten times or more. V gene TRBV2 combines with J gene TRBJ1-5; D call uncertain. The V gene's germline CDR1 is SNHLY and CDR2 FYNNEI. The V end lost 6 bases, the J end lost 7 bases, and 16 bases lay between the germline ends. This CDR3 spans 14 amino acids. Written as DNA, the CDR3 is TGTGCCAGCAGACGAGGTCGGAACGACCAGCCCCAGCATTTT. Protein product: CASRRGRNDQPQHF.

Ten or more counts support this clonotype. CDR3 protein: CASSLTGNFRVPDAEAFF. CDR3 sequence (DNA): TGTGCCAGCAGCCTGACAGGAAATTTTCGAGTTCCCGACGCTGAAGCTTTCTTT. The chain joins TRBV28 to TRBJ1-1; maybe TRBD1 (6 bases). The CDR3 runs to 18 residues. Per germline, CDR1 MDHEN and CDR2 SYDVKM. V lost 6 bases, J lost 6 bases, and 29 bases lay in between.

This clonotype was found many times. The rearrangement uses TRBV12-5 and TRBJ2-1, with 14 bases aligning to TRBD2. Germline V lookup: CDR1 LGHNT, CDR2 FRNRAP. The CDR3 totals 18 residues. V trimming: 6 bases; J trimming: 1 base; junction bases outside the gene matches: 8. This CDR3 reads CASGGLAGASGSYNEQFF. The CDR3, as DNA: TGTGCTAGTGGGGGACTAGCGGGGGCCAGCGGATCCTACAATGAGCAGTTCTTC.

This clonotype was recorded only once. The chain employs TRBV6-1 and TRBJ1-2, with a weak D call TRBD1 (6 bases). V was clipped by 3 bases and J by 6 bases, with 20 bases between them. This CDR3 has 16 residues. CDR1 and CDR2 from the germline V gene are MNHNS and SASEGT. The CDR3 is CASSDFSGTPLDGYTF. In DNA form, the CDR3 reads TGTGCCAGCAGTGACTTCTCCGGGACACCCCTCGATGGCTACACCTTC.

This sequence joins TRBV7-9 and TRBJ1-1; possible D gene TRBD1, 6 bases. The V gene lost 7 bases and the J gene lost 4 bases, with 19 bases spanning the gap. The CDR3 totals 15 residues. Germline CDR1 SEHNR, CDR2 FQNEAQ (reference sequence). The CDR3 nucleotides are TGTGCCAGCACCAACTCTGGACAGCTTTTCACTGAAGCTTTCTTT. It translates to CASTNSGQLFTEAFF.